Presented here are 30 T cell receptor beta chains from one specimen sequenced in a study of T cell responses to AZD1222 COVID-19 vaccine. This table comes from immunoSEQ multiplex PCR, and its TCRdb copy is limited to in-frame clones, with some not included. This sample has fewer than 200,000 clones, with 92% found just once. The sequences come from peripheral blood, collected on day 0 of AZD1222 vaccination. The receptor source for this set is an adult in good health.

This clone was observed a single time. This rearrangement joins TRBV3-1 (or the pseudogene TRBV3-2) to TRBJ2-5; D is possibly TRBD1 (6 bases). Trimming left V 1 base short and J 11 bases short, with 11 bases between. The V gene's germline CDR1 is LGHDT and CDR2 YNNKEL (reference sequence). This CDR3 contains 12 residues. CDR3 coding DNA: TGTGCCAGCAGCCAAGGGGGGCGGACACAGTACTTC. This encodes CASSQGGRTQYF.

V gene TRBV24-1 combines with J gene TRBJ2-1, with 7 nucleotides matching TRBD1. After removal of 4 bases from V and 6 bases from J, the junction contained 11 bases not matched to a gene. The CDR3 is made up of 16 amino acids. Germline CDR1 reads KGHDR; CDR2 reads SFDVKD. CDR3 nucleotide sequence: TGTGCCACCAGTGACCCGGGACAGACCTTCTCCAATGAGCAGTTCTTC. The encoded protein is CATSDPGQTFSNEQFF.

The table lists this clone with a count of one. This chain connects TRBV4-2 to TRBJ1-2; D is perhaps TRBD1 (5 bases). The CDR3 is made up of 12 amino acids. CDR1 and CDR2 (germline): LGHNA, YNFKEQ. Trimming stripped 2 bases from V and 4 bases from J, with 5 bases between. CDR3 loop: CASSQRGYGYTF. CDR3 nucleotide sequence: TGTGCCAGCAGCCAAAGGGGCTATGGCTACACCTTC.

In this sample, this clone turned up once. The rearrangement joins TRBV6-5 to TRBJ2-3; 9 bases match TRBD2. This CDR3 region has 15 residues. Trimming at V came to 7 bases and at J to 0 bases, leaving 5 bases not matched to a gene. Looked up from germline, CDR1 is MNHEY and CDR2 is SVGAGI. CDR3 protein: CASTTSGGSTDTQYF. CDR3 DNA sequence: TGTGCCAGCACGACAAGCGGGGGGAGCACAGATACGCAGTATTTT.

J is TRBJ2-7 and V is TRBV18; the match to TRBD1 covers 10 bases. CDR1 is KGHSH and CDR2 is LQKENI in the germline V gene. The V gene end was trimmed by 2 bases and the J gene end by 2 bases; junction bases not matched to a gene: 3. This CDR3 is 15 amino acids long. CDR3: CASSPGTGAAYEQYF. CDR3 nucleotides: TGTGCCAGCTCACCAGGGACAGGGGCCGCCTACGAGCAGTACTTC.

V is TRBV7-9 and J is TRBJ1-1; no clear D gene. The ends were cut back, 1 base at V and 3 bases at J, with 6 bases in the middle. This CDR3 has 13 amino acids. CDR1 SEHNR and CDR2 FQNEAQ come from the germline V gene (reference sequence). CDR3 protein: CASSLEPDTEAFF. CDR3 nucleotide sequence: TGTGCCAGCAGCTTAGAACCTGACACTGAAGCTTTCTTT.

CDR3 in DNA: TGTGCCAGCAGCTTTGGGACTAGCGGGGAGGAAGAGCAGTACGTC. Amino acid sequence: CASSFGTSGEEEQYV. The J gene is TRBJ2-7, the V gene TRBV11-2; 13 positions agree with TRBD2. V was clipped by 3 bases and J by 7 bases; unmatched bases: 6. Germline CDR1 SGHAT, CDR2 FQNNGV. The CDR3 is made up of 15 amino acids.

The rearrangement joins TRBV4-1 to TRBJ1-1; 7 positions agree with TRBD1. Germline assignment: CDR1 MGHRA and CDR2 YSYEKL. Trimming cost V 3 bases and J 3 bases; bases outside gene matches: 10. The CDR3 sequence is 16 residues long. The CDR3 region is CASSHRRDSSDTEAFF. The CDR3 nucleotides are TGCGCCAGCAGCCATCGCCGGGACAGCAGCGACACTGAAGCTTTCTTT.

The V gene is TRBV7-8, the J gene TRBJ1-5; 7 positions match TRBD1. Germline CDR1 is SGHVS and CDR2 is FQNEAQ. Unmatched junction bases numbered 4, after V lost 4 bases and J lost 1 base. This CDR3 is built from 15 residues. CDR3 sequence: CASSSLTGSNQPQHF. CDR3 nucleotide sequence: TGTGCCAGCAGCTCCCTGACAGGGAGCAATCAGCCCCAGCATTTT.

This rearrangement joins TRBV5-6 to TRBJ1-1; D unclear. Germline V gene sequence: CDR1 SGHDT, CDR2 YYEEEE. This CDR3 spans 13 amino acids. Trimming removed 0 bases from V and 6 bases from J, with 9 bases in between. In DNA form, the CDR3 reads TGTGCCAGCAGCTTGGTCGTCCGCGCTGAAGCTTTCTTT. Translation: CASSLVVRAEAFF.

V and J are TRBV20-1 and TRBJ2-5; 7 nucleotides match TRBD2. Germline V gene data show CDR1 as DFQATT and CDR2 as SNEGSKA (reference sequence). This CDR3 has 15 residues. V shed 3 bases and J 4 bases; nucleotides not matched to a gene: 11. The CDR3 DNA is TGCAGTGCTAGTAAATTAGCGGGCCGGGGAGAGACCCAGTACTTC. Its protein product is CSASKLAGRGETQYF.

This chain joins TRBV28 and TRBJ2-3; TRBD2 might be the D (5 bases). Per the germline V gene, CDR1 is MDHEN and CDR2 is SYDVKM. Trimming stripped 8 bases from V and 2 bases from J, with 8 bases between. This CDR3 contains 12 residues. The CDR3 protein is CASEGYTDTQYF. For the CDR3, the DNA is TGTGCCAGCGAGGGATACACAGATACGCAGTATTTT.

The chain joins TRBV30 to TRBJ2-7, with D perhaps TRBD2 (6 bases). With 3 bases removed from V and 1 base from J, the gap between germline ends came to 7 bases. CDR1 and CDR2 (germline): GTSNPN, SVGIG (reference sequence). The CDR3 runs 12 residues. This CDR3 reads CAWRGGSYEQYF. CDR3 nucleotide sequence: TGTGCCTGGAGGGGGGGTTCCTACGAGCAGTACTTC. Drawing the rest from reference TRBV30 and TRBJ2-7, the complete variable domain is SQTIHQWPATLVQPVGSPLSLECTVEGTSNPNLYWYRQAAGRGLQLLFYSVGIGQISSEVPQNLSASRPQDRQFILSSKKLLLSDSGFYLCAWRGGSYEQYFGPGTRLTVT.

V and J are TRBV7-9 and TRBJ2-2; 11 positions agree with TRBD1. J lost 6 bases, V lost 3 bases, and 12 bases had no gene match. The germline gives CDR1 SEHNR, CDR2 FQNEAQ (reference sequence). CDR3 size: 18 residues. CDR3 in DNA: TGTGCCAGCAGCTTCAGGGACAGGGGGGTTGGCGCATCCGGGGAGCTGTTTTTT. This translates into CASSFRDRGVGASGELFF.

The chain links TRBV7-2 to TRBJ2-3; 7 bases are a match to TRBD2. V dropped 7 bases and J dropped 1; count of bases not matched to a gene: 5. The CDR3 runs to 14 residues. Germline values: CDR1 SGHTA, CDR2 FQGNSA. In DNA, the CDR3 is TGTGCCAGCAAGCCGGGGAGGGGCACAGATACGCAGTATTTT. Protein sequence: CASKPGRGTDTQYF.

This clone appeared once. This chain joins TRBV5-6 and TRBJ1-6; no definite D call. The CDR3 covers 16 residues. In germline, CDR1 is SGHDT, CDR2 YYEEEE. V was pared by 1 base and J by 4 bases, with 12 bases between. CDR3 loop: CASSLRNEGYNSPLHF. Here the CDR3 DNA reads TGTGCCAGCAGCTTGAGGAATGAAGGGTATAATTCACCCCTCCACTTT.

The V and J genes are TRBV28 and TRBJ1-4, with D maybe TRBD1 (6 bases). CDR1 is MDHEN and CDR2 is SYDVKM in the germline V gene. The CDR3 has 16 amino acids. The V and J ends lost 6 bases and 8 bases respectively, with 22 bases between them. This chain's CDR3 is CASSRSVFRGAEKLFF. CDR3 sequence (DNA): TGTGCCAGCAGCCGCTCGGTCTTCAGGGGCGCGGAAAAACTGTTTTTT.

The V gene is TRBV18, the J gene TRBJ1-1; D is perhaps TRBD1 (6 bases). The CDR3 length is 15 residues. V was shortened by 6 bases and J by 1 base, with 15 bases between the two germline ends. Per the germline V gene, CDR1 is KGHSH and CDR2 is LQKENI. CDR3 DNA sequence: TGTGCCAGCTCCCCAAGGGGGGGTTCGAACACTGAAGCTTTCTTT. It is translated as CASSPRGGSNTEAFF.

V usage is TRBV5-4 and J usage is TRBJ2-7; D may match TRBD1 or TRBD2 (5 bases each). With 2 bases removed from V and 2 bases from J, the gap between germline ends came to 11 bases. Germline CDR1 reads SGHNT; CDR2 reads YYREEE (reference sequence). CDR3 length: 14 amino acids. The CDR3, as DNA: TGTGCCAGCAGCTTAGGGGCGGGCACCTACGAGCAGTACTTC. It is translated as CASSLGAGTYEQYF.

The CDR3 protein is CASSQGWRIGELFF. In DNA form, the CDR3 reads TGTGCCAGCAGCCAAGGTTGGAGGATCGGGGAGCTGTTTTTT. The chain couples TRBV3-1 (or the pseudogene TRBV3-2) to TRBJ2-2; the D gene is possibly TRBD2 (5 bases). V shed 1 base and J shed 7 bases, with 10 bases lying between them. The CDR3 extends over 14 amino acids. Germline CDR1 reads LGHDT; CDR2 reads YNNKEL (reference sequence).

The chain is built from TRBV11-2 and TRBJ2-7; the match to TRBD1 covers 8 bases. Germline CDR1 is SGHAT and CDR2 is FQNNGV. The CDR3 is made up of 12 amino acids. J was trimmed by 3 bases and V by 11 bases; bases with no gene match: 6. CDR3 protein: CASRQGLYEQYF. The CDR3 nucleotides read TGTGCCTCCCGACAGGGGCTCTACGAGCAGTACTTC.

A remark on this clone: The junction differs from germline at one of its ends, possibly a read error. The chain carries TRBV6-6 and TRBJ1-5; D is unclear. Germline V lookup: CDR1 MNHNY, CDR2 SVGAGI (reference sequence). The CDR3 has 10 residues. Here the CDR3 reads CASSDQPQHF. The CDR3 nucleotides are TGTGCCAGTAGCGATCAGCCCCAGCATTTT.

This sequence joins TRBV6-5 and TRBJ2-1; possibly TRBD1 or TRBD2 for D (5 bases each). Trimming shortened V by 5 bases and J by 6 bases, and 17 bases separated the two germline ends. From germline, CDR1 is MNHEY and CDR2 SVGAGI. The CDR3 spans 15 residues. Here the CDR3 DNA reads TGTGCCAGCAGTCCACCCCCGGGGCTAACCAATGAGCAGTTCTTC. Its protein product is CASSPPPGLTNEQFF.

The rearrangement uses TRBV9 and TRBJ2-2; no clear D gene. This CDR3 is 13 amino acids long. CDR1 SGDLS and CDR2 YYNGEE come from the germline V gene. Trimming left V 6 bases short and J 7 bases short, with 13 bases between. The CDR3 loop reads CASTKDVYGELFF. Here the CDR3 DNA reads TGTGCCAGCACCAAGGACGTCTACGGGGAGCTGTTTTTT.

The chain uses TRBV25-1 and TRBJ2-1; 8 nucleotides match TRBD2. Per germline, CDR1 MGHDK and CDR2 SYGVNS. Trimming at V came to 4 bases and at J to 3 bases, leaving 11 bases not matched to a gene. The CDR3 loop spans 17 amino acids. The chain's CDR3 is CASSGDEGTSGYNEQFF. CDR3 DNA: TGTGCCAGCAGTGGAGATGAGGGAACTAGCGGCTACAATGAGCAGTTCTTC. Using reference TRBV25-1 and TRBJ2-1 for the parts outside the CDR3, the full variable domain is EADIYQTPRYLVIGTGKKITLECSQTMGHDKMYWYQQDPGMELHLIHYSYGVNSTEKGDLSSESTVSRIRTEHFPLTLESARPSHTSQYLCASSGDEGTSGYNEQFFGPGTRLTVL.

This chain links TRBV6-5 with TRBJ1-5, with no clear D. V lost 2 bases and J lost 1, with 6 bases in between. This CDR3 region has 14 residues. CDR1 is MNHEY and CDR2 is SVGAGI in the germline V gene. This chain's CDR3 is CASSYAMSNQPQHF. The DNA for the CDR3 is TGTGCCAGCAGTTACGCTATGAGCAATCAGCCCCAGCATTTT.

This rearrangement joins TRBV4-1 to TRBJ1-1, with D unresolved. The germline gives CDR1 MGHRA, CDR2 YSYEKL. Trimming stripped 1 base from V and 11 bases from J, with 17 bases between. This CDR3 spans 14 amino acids. The CDR3 here is CASSQVGSGESAFF. The CDR3, as DNA: TGCGCCAGCAGCCAAGTAGGATCCGGTGAGTCGGCTTTCTTT.

The chain combines TRBV2 with TRBJ2-2; D call uncertain. Trimming removed 9 bases from V and 6 bases from J, with 5 bases in between. CDR1 and CDR2 (germline): SNHLY, FYNNEI. The CDR3 totals 10 residues. CDR3 nucleotides: TGTGCCAGTTCGGCCGGGGAGCTGTTTTTT. It yields the protein CASSAGELFF.

The chain employs TRBV5-1 and TRBJ1-5; 10 positions agree with TRBD1. Trimming cost V 0 bases and J 2 bases; bases outside gene matches: 2. The length of the CDR3 is 16 residues. Per the germline V gene, CDR1 is SGHRS and CDR2 is YFSETQ. Here the CDR3 DNA reads TGCGCCAGCAGCTTGGGGACAGGGGGAGGCAATCAGCCCCAGCATTTT. It translates to CASSLGTGGGNQPQHF.

The V and J genes are TRBV19 and TRBJ1-1, with 9 bases aligning to TRBD1. The CDR3 has 16 amino acids. V was pared by 3 bases and J by 6 bases, with 11 bases of the junction left unmatched. From germline, CDR1 is LNHDA and CDR2 SQIVND (reference sequence). The CDR3 bases are TGTGCCAGTAGTATTCCACCGGGACAGGGAGTCCCTGAAGCTTTCTTT. This encodes CASSIPPGQGVPEAFF.